In this sample, the clone carrying this TCR beta chain turned up a few times. This entry is derived from a study of control samples from healthy donors and cancer patients. V shed 5 bases, J shed 5 bases, and the junction held 8 bases outside the gene matches. The CDR3 sequence is 16 residues long. In germline, CDR1 is SGHVS, CDR2 FNYEAQ. Assay: immunoSEQ multiplex PCR; the TCRdb copy retains only in-frame clones and omits some. This sample has 150,000 or so clones; over 85% occur once, and the top ten carry approximately 4%. The receptor was derived from a woman in her fifties or sixties in good health. The genes are TRBV7-6 and TRBJ1-6; TRBD1 matches 8 bases. Sequencing was performed on blood. CDR3 protein: CASSPRQGRNNSPLHF. For the CDR3, the DNA is TGTGCCAGCAGCCCCCGACAGGGGAGAAATAATTCACCCCTCCACTTT.